The sample holds a few counts of the clone carrying this T cell receptor (beta chain). Its target is not known. The template was total RNA from unfractionated whole blood. This entry is derived from a study of human T cells and chemical hapten exposure. Study overall: TCR yields per sample varied mostly from small pooled library volume differences. Overall study findings and caveats: High-frequency TCRs, those above 1 in 1000, stayed the same after DPC sensitization.

The CDR3 is made up of 13 amino acids. Trimming took 6 bases from V and 1 from J, leaving 9 bases between them. CDR1 is SGHAT and CDR2 is FQNNGV in the germline V gene. Unique molecular identifiers were attached to individual cDNA molecules within the library. As handled by the study authors: Sample-level TCR yields exhibited a median of approximately 96,000, with a range of 23,224 to 690,600. From the 5' RACE reads, TCRdb called clonotypes with MiXCR, one entry per CDR3 protein. The V and J calls, along with clone size, are taken from TCRdb and not from the paper's own processing. The table records around 80,000 distinct CDR3 sequences, 15% to 20% of them present only once.

The origin of this receptor is a female donor in good health. The chain joins TRBV11-2 to TRBJ1-1, with D unresolved. CDR3 bases: TGTGCCAGCAGTCAATCGCCGAACACTGAAGCTTTCTTT. This sequence encodes CASSQSPNTEAFF.